The source of this T cell receptor beta chain is a study of breast tumors, draining lymph nodes, adjacent tissues. Study-level results: The lymph node origin of tumor T cells was framed as consistent with a hypothesis, not demonstrated. Luminal-like breast cancer showed significantly greater tumor-nontumor repertoire similarity than basal-like breast cancer did. The data were judged consistent with most tumor T cells coming from lymph node and expanding in tumor. Tumors had less TCR diversity than lymph nodes, more than nontumor tissue.

Breast cancer patients provided tissue from their axillary draining lymph nodes. From the multiplex PCR reads, TCRdb called clonotypes with MiXCR, one entry per CDR3 protein. The data hold fewer than 250,000 distinct CDR3 sequences, with roughly 30% observed a single time. V lost 7 bases, J lost 7 bases, and 17 bases lay in between. The CDR3 spans 12 residues. Germline CDR1 SQVTM, CDR2 ANQGSEA. The sample holds many counts of this clonotype. As yet, its antigen is unknown. V usage is TRBV29-1 and J usage is TRBJ2-7; maybe TRBD2 (7 bases). Sequences were obtained from axillary lymph node tissue. The sequence was collected from a female donor with breast cancer. Some clones in this sample may be carry-over from other donors' samples. The CDR3: CSAGGPFGEQYF. The CDR3 nucleotides read TGCAGCGCCGGGGGGCCATTCGGGGAGCAGTACTTC.